These T cell receptor beta chains were read from a single sample in a study of a mutant IDH1 vaccine in newly diagnosed glioma. These TCRs are of unknown antigen specificity. The assay was immunoSEQ multiplex PCR, and TCRdb's table has in-frame clones only and misses some. Here the sample spans 49,000 or so clones, roughly 78% being singletons. Sequenced here: PBMCs, sampled from a glioma patient whose treatment included an IDH1 peptide vaccine. All receptors come from a middle-aged woman with glioma. Each CDR3 is given with its conserved first and last residue. The D gene is left open where the match is weak. Size values are once, few and many counts, or a class for expanded clones, and some rows have none.

>-|TRBJ2-5|TRBD2|TRBV25-1
CASSESGTIQYF
TGTGCCAGCAGTGAATCGGGGACTATACAGTACTTC
>-|TRBJ2-7|TRBD2|TRBV27
CATKRGGNYEQYF
TGTGCCACAAAGCGGGGGGGGAACTACGAGCAGTACTTC
>-|TRBJ1-6|-|TRBV10-3
CAISESGYNSPLHF
TGTGCCATCAGTGAGTCTGGGTATAATTCACCCCTCCACTTT
>-|TRBJ2-3|-|TRBV7-9
CASSLRGPGGGTDTQYF
TGTGCCAGCAGCTTAAGGGGCCCAGGGGGGGGGACAGATACGCAGTATTTT
>-|TRBJ1-2|-|TRBV5-4
CRTTSWGSGGYTF
TGTAGGACCACTTCATGGGGGTCCGGAGGCTACACCTTC
>-|TRBJ1-4|-|TRBV5-4
CASSFVGDDEKLFF
TGTGCCAGCAGCTTCGTGGGAGATGATGAAAAACTGTTTTTT
>-|TRBJ2-4|TRBD1|TRBV27
CASSLSGQGAKNIQYF
TGTGCCAGCAGTTTATCGGGACAGGGGGCCAAAAACATTCAGTACTTC
>few|TRBJ1-1|TRBD1|TRBV25-1
CASRDSEAFF
TGTGCCAGCCGGGACAGTGAAGCTTTCTTT
>once|TRBJ2-6|-|TRBV5-5
CASSLVPPDGANVLTF
TGTGCCAGCAGCTTGGTACCCCCGGACGGGGCCAACGTCCTGACTTTC
>-|TRBJ1-5|TRBD1|TRBV19
CASSIGAGAQGQPQHF
TGTGCCAGTAGTATCGGGGCGGGGGCACAGGGGCAGCCCCAGCATTTT
>-|TRBJ1-2|-|TRBV5-1
CASSLMGGQDYGYTF
TGCGCCAGCAGCTTGATGGGGGGCCAGGACTATGGCTACACCTTC
>-|TRBJ2-5|TRBD1|TRBV25-1
CASLGDRGGRTQYF
TGTGCTTCGCTAGGGGACAGGGGGGGAAGGACCCAGTACTTC
>-|TRBJ2-7|TRBD1|TRBV5-1
CASSTGTGDGYEQYF
TGCGCCAGCAGTACCGGGACAGGGGATGGGTACGAGCAGTACTTC
>-|TRBJ1-1|-|TRBV6-6
CASSLQDGTEAFF
TGTGCCAGCAGCCTCCAGGACGGCACTGAAGCTTTCTTT
>-|TRBJ2-3|TRBD2|TRBV5-1
CASSTTSGGTPRTDTQYF
TGCGCCAGCAGCACTACTAGCGGGGGGACCCCACGCACAGATACGCAGTATTTT
>-|TRBJ1-2|-|TRBV4-3
CASSQDGGREGYTF
TGCGCCAGCAGCCAAGATGGAGGCCGTGAGGGCTACACCTTC
>-|TRBJ2-5|-|TRBV5-4
CASSPGPETQYF
TGTGCCAGCAGCCCCGGGCCGGAGACCCAGTACTTC
>-|TRBJ1-5|-|TRBV10-3
CAIGSTYGAEKMHF
TGTGCCATCGGGTCGACGTACGGGGCAGAAAAAATGCATTTT
>-|TRBJ1-1|-|TRBV7-9
CASSYARAGRRMNTEAFF
TGTGCCAGCAGCTATGCAAGGGCGGGACGAAGGATGAACACTGAAGCTTTCTTT
>-|TRBJ1-2|-|TRBV14
CASSFLETGGYTF
TGTGCCAGCAGTTTTTTAGAGACGGGTGGCTACACCTTC
>once|TRBJ2-2|TRBD1|TRBV5-1
CASSPLGTGGISTGELFF
TGCGCCAGCAGCCCTCTCGGGACAGGGGGCATTAGCACCGGGGAGCTGTTTTTT
>-|TRBJ1-4|-|TRBV19
CASSIRGGEKLFF
TGTGCCAGTAGTATACGGGGCGGGGAAAAACTGTTTTTT
>-|TRBJ1-2|-|TRBV5-5
CASRLGGGPGYTF
TGTGCCAGCCGCCTGGGGGGGGGACCTGGCTACACCTTC
>-|TRBJ1-5|-|TRBV6-1
CASSEAIGVNRGNQPQHF
TGTGCCAGCAGTGAAGCTATCGGTGTGAATAGGGGCAATCAGCCCCAGCATTTT
>-|TRBJ2-5|-|TRBV7-2
CASSLIFSFSPLQETQYF
TGTGCCAGCAGCTTAATTTTTAGTTTTTCGCCCCTCCAAGAGACCCAGTACTTC
>few|TRBJ1-5|-|TRBV10-3
CAIRGPGNQPQHF
TGTGCCATCAGGGGCCCAGGCAATCAGCCCCAGCATTTT
>-|TRBJ1-2|-|TRBV11-2
CASSLDQGPGSGYTF
TGTGCCAGCAGCTTAGATCAAGGGCCCGGGAGCGGCTACACCTTC
>few|TRBJ2-7|TRBD2|TRBV12-5
CASGPLLGGEKYEQYF
TGTGCTAGTGGTCCCTTGCTCGGGGGGGAGAAATACGAGCAGTACTTC
>-|TRBJ2-5|-|TRBV5-4
CASSLGEGVGETQYF
TGTGCCAGCAGCTTGGGCGAAGGGGTCGGGGAGACCCAGTACTTC
>-|TRBJ2-1|TRBD1|TRBV25-1
CASRTDRNLWNEQFF
TGTGCCAGCAGAACGGACAGGAATTTATGGAATGAGCAGTTCTTC
>-|TRBJ2-5|-|TRBV2
CASRDLRGAGETQYF
TGTGCCAGCAGAGACCTCCGGGGGGCCGGGGAGACCCAGTACTTC
>-|TRBJ1-1|-|TRBV5-1
CASSLDGMNTEAFF
TGCGCCAGCAGCTTGGACGGTATGAACACTGAAGCTTTCTTT
>-|TRBJ1-6|-|TRBV7-9
CASSFGRSNSPLHF
TGTGCCAGCAGCTTTGGGAGGTCCAACTCACCCCTCCACTTT
>few|TRBJ1-5|-|TRBV4-3
CASSQDVGLAWPQHF
TGCGCCAGCAGCCAAGACGTAGGGCTAGCATGGCCCCAGCATTTT
>-|TRBJ2-3|TRBD2|TRBV5-1
CASSPPRGGRTDTQYF
TGCGCCAGCAGCCCACCCCGGGGGGGCCGGACAGATACGCAGTATTTT
>-|TRBJ2-1|-|TRBV5-6
CASSFGGRGYEQFF
TGTGCCAGCAGCTTCGGGGGACGGGGCTATGAGCAGTTCTTC
>-|TRBJ1-1|TRBD1|TRBV10-3
CAISEKQGRTEAFF
TGTGCCATCAGTGAGAAACAGGGGAGGACTGAAGCTTTCTTT
>-|TRBJ1-2|TRBD1|TRBV28
CASTLAGQGAANYGYTF
TGTGCCAGCACCTTAGCGGGACAGGGGGCTGCTAACTATGGCTACACCTTC
>-|TRBJ2-5|TRBD2|TRBV2
CATAWTSGGQETQYF
TGTGCCACTGCCTGGACTAGCGGGGGACAAGAGACCCAGTACTTC
>-|TRBJ2-4|-|TRBV6-1
CASMEQGGNIQYF
TGTGCCAGCATGGAGCAGGGGGGTAACATTCAGTACTTC
>-|TRBJ1-2|-|TRBV5-1
CASRDDSAGYGYTF
TGCGCCAGCAGAGACGACAGCGCCGGATATGGCTACACCTTC
>few|TRBJ1-1|TRBD1|TRBV6-6
CASSPQGAITEAFF
TGTGCCAGCAGCCCTCAGGGGGCAATCACTGAAGCTTTCTTT
>-|TRBJ1-4|-|TRBV5-1
CASSLQGRNEKLFF
TGCGCCAGCAGCTTACAGGGCCGTAATGAAAAACTGTTTTTT
>-|TRBJ1-1|TRBD1|TRBV5-6
CASSSWTGGNTEAFF
TGTGCCAGCAGCTCGTGGACAGGGGGGAACACTGAAGCTTTCTTT
>-|TRBJ1-5|TRBD1|TRBV19
CASKGGDRGFQPQHF
TGTGCCAGTAAGGGTGGGGACAGGGGTTTCCAGCCCCAGCATTTT
>-|TRBJ2-5|TRBD1|TRBV5-1
CASIDREETQYF
TGCGCCAGCATCGACAGGGAAGAGACCCAGTACTTC
>few|TRBJ2-3|-|TRBV12-5
CASGLGLATTDTQYF
TGTGCTAGTGGTTTGGGGCTAGCGACCACAGATACGCAGTATTTT
>-|TRBJ1-3|-|TRBV30
CAWSATGNTIYF
TGTGCCTGGAGTGCCACTGGAAACACCATATATTTT
>-|TRBJ2-2|-|TRBV5-1
CASSLDPNTGELFF
TGCGCCAGCAGCTTGGATCCGAACACCGGGGAGCTGTTTTTT
>-|TRBJ2-7|-|TRBV4-1
CASSRGPEQYF
TGCGCCAGCAGCCGAGGTCCCGAGCAGTACTTC
>few|TRBJ1-1|TRBD1|TRBV7-8
CASSLGTGIIRDAFF
TGTGCCAGCAGCCTAGGGACAGGGATAATCCGGGATGCTTTCTTT
>-|TRBJ1-1|-|TRBV27
CASIRNTEAFF
TGTGCCAGCATAAGGAACACTGAAGCTTTCTTT
>-|TRBJ2-7|TRBD2|TRBV6-5
CASSPGTSGSEEQYF
TGTGCCAGCAGCCCAGGGACTAGCGGTTCAGAGGAGCAGTACTTC